Presented here are 27 T cell receptor beta chains from one specimen sequenced in a study of blood T cell repertoires in COVID-19. TCRdb's table, derived via immunoSEQ multiplex PCR, lists solely in-frame clones and lacks some. The sample yields hundreds of thousands of clones, under 90% seen once. The sample taken for sequencing was peripheral blood. The receptor source for this set is a woman in her thirties with COVID-19, enrolled during active disease.

The rearrangement links TRBV3-1 (or the pseudogene TRBV3-2) to TRBJ2-2; D is unclear. CDR3 length: 13 residues. Trimming took 3 bases from V and 1 from J, leaving 3 bases between them. The germline V gene encodes CDR1 LGHDT and CDR2 YNNKEL (reference sequence). CDR3 nucleotides: TGTGCCAGCAGCCACGGGAACACCGGGGAGCTGTTTTTT. Its translation is CASSHGNTGELFF.

This clone was observed a handful of times. The rearrangement uses TRBV21-1 and TRBJ1-5. TRBV21-1 is described as a pseudogene. The CDR3 runs 17 residues. The CDR3: CASSKVPEGRGNQPQHF. In nucleotides, the CDR3 is TGTGCCAGCAGCAAAGTTCCGGAGGGTCGGGGCAATCAGCCCCAGCATTTT.

The gene calls are TRBV27 and TRBJ2-1; a possible D gene is TRBD2 (6 bases). The germline V gene has CDR1 MNHEY and CDR2 SMNVEV (reference sequence). The V and J ends lost 2 bases and 2 bases respectively, with 10 bases between them. This CDR3 has 15 amino acids. Here the CDR3 reads CASSLIGGAYNEQFF. CDR3 coding DNA: TGTGCCAGCAGTTTAATCGGGGGAGCCTACAATGAGCAGTTCTTC.

The chain has TRBV19 and TRBJ1-1, with a weak D call TRBD1 (6 bases). The CDR3 covers 16 residues. Germline V gives CDR1 LNHDA, CDR2 SQIVND (reference sequence). Trimming stripped 4 bases from V and 4 bases from J, with 19 bases between. CDR3 in amino acids: CASSKDSHYRGTEAFF. CDR3 coding DNA: TGTGCCAGTAGTAAGGACAGCCACTATCGGGGCACTGAAGCTTTCTTT. Looking up the rest from reference TRBV19 and TRBJ1-1 gives the full variable domain: DGGITQSPKYLFRKEGQNVTLSCEQNLNHDAMYWYRQDPGQGLRLIYYSQIVNDFQKGDIAEGYSVSREKKESFPLTVTSAQKNPTAFYLCASSKDSHYRGTEAFFGQGTRLTVV.

The chain links TRBV2 to TRBJ1-1; tentative D call: TRBD1 (6 bases). V dropped 5 bases and J dropped 0 bases, with 10 bases sitting between them. Per germline, CDR1 SNHLY and CDR2 FYNNEI. This CDR3 has 14 residues. The CDR3: CASSSGTMNTEAFF. CDR3 coding DNA: TGTGCCAGCAGTAGCGGGACAATGAACACTGAAGCTTTCTTT. The full variable domain, rest sourced from reference TRBV2 and TRBJ1-1, is EPEVTQTPSHQVTQMGQEVILRCVPISNHLYFYWYRQILGQKVEFLVSFYNNEISEKSEIFDDQFSVERPDGSNFTLKIRSTKLEDSAMYFCASSSGTMNTEAFFGQGTRLTVV.

The gene calls are TRBV3-1 (or the pseudogene TRBV3-2) and TRBJ2-7, with 12 nucleotides matching TRBD2. Germline assignment: CDR1 LGHDT and CDR2 YNNKEL (reference sequence). The trim removed 0 bases at V and 2 bases at J, leaving 5 bases unmatched. This CDR3 comprises 17 residues. This CDR3 is CASSQDPRLAGAYEQYF. The CDR3, as DNA: TGTGCCAGCAGCCAAGATCCGCGACTAGCGGGAGCCTACGAGCAGTACTTC.

The V call is TRBV19, the J call TRBJ1-5; a possible D gene is TRBD1 (6 bases). CDR3 length equals 15 residues. CDR1 and CDR2 from the germline V gene are LNHDA and SQIVND (reference sequence). V was shortened by 4 bases and J by 7 bases, with 17 bases between the two germline ends. The CDR3, as DNA: TGTGCCAGTAGTAGAAATCAGGGGAGCCGCCAGCCCCAGCATTTT. It yields the protein CASSRNQGSRQPQHF.

Here the CDR3 reads CASSRTGGYTGELFF. The CDR3 DNA is TGTGCCAGCAGCAGGACAGGGGGCTACACCGGGGAGCTGTTTTTT. This chain joins TRBV7-3 and TRBJ2-2; 11 bases agree with TRBD1. The junction had 2 bases not matched to a gene; V was cut back by 5 bases and J by 3 bases. The CDR3 is 15 amino acids. Germline CDR1 and CDR2: SGHTA and FQGTGA.

The chain joins TRBV2 to TRBJ2-6, with D perhaps matching TRBD1 (6 bases). The CDR3 is made up of 18 amino acids. Germline assignment: CDR1 SNHLY and CDR2 FYNNEI. Between the trimmed V and J ends, which lost 5 bases and 0 bases, there was a span of 17 bases. The CDR3 DNA reads as TGTGCCAGCAGTCGAGATCCACAGGGTCACTCTGGGGCCAACGTCCTGACTTTC. It is translated as CASSRDPQGHSGANVLTF.

The chain joins TRBV5-5 to TRBJ1-6; unclear D gene. CDR1 SGHKS and CDR2 YYEKEE come from the germline V gene (reference sequence). V lost 4 bases to trimming and J lost 5 bases, with 13 bases between them. This CDR3 is built from 15 residues. The CDR3 reads CASSGLGQHNSPLHF. The CDR3, as DNA: TGTGCCAGCAGCGGACTCGGGCAGCATAATTCACCCCTCCACTTT.

The gene calls are TRBV29-1 and TRBJ1-2; D uncertain. Trimming cost V 4 bases and J 2 bases, with 8 bases left between them. The CDR3 contains 12 residues. Germline CDR1 and CDR2: SQVTM and ANQGSEA. The CDR3 DNA reads as TGCAGCGTTGTGTGGGAGAACTATGGCTACACCTTC. This sequence encodes CSVVWENYGYTF.

As DNA, the CDR3 is TGTGCCAGCAGCCAAGGTGGGGGGACAGGCGACGAAGCTTTCTTT. This codes for CASSQGGGTGDEAFF. The chain has TRBV3-1 (or the pseudogene TRBV3-2) and TRBJ1-1, with 8 nucleotides matching TRBD1. V lost 1 base and J lost 8; bases outside the gene matches: 9. CDR1 and CDR2 (germline): LGHDT, YNNKEL (reference sequence). The CDR3 is made up of 15 amino acids.

The chain joins TRBV18 to TRBJ1-5, with unresolved D. V was trimmed by 3 bases and J by 6 bases, leaving 9 bases between them. Germline V gives CDR1 KGHSH, CDR2 LQKENI. There are 13 residues in the CDR3. The CDR3 protein is CASSPSGVQPQHF. The DNA for the CDR3 is TGTGCCAGCTCACCCTCCGGTGTTCAGCCCCAGCATTTT.

This chain joins TRBV9 and TRBJ2-1, with 7 bases identical to TRBD1. CDR1 is SGDLS, CDR2 YYNGEE, per germline. The CDR3 spans 15 residues. The V gene end was trimmed by 0 bases and the J gene end by 4 bases; junction bases not matched to a gene: 4. The DNA for the CDR3 is TGTGCCAGCAGCGTAGACAGGGGAAGTTACAATGAGCAGTTCTTC. Translation: CASSVDRGSYNEQFF. Variable domain in full (rest from reference TRBV9 and TRBJ2-1): DSGVTQTPKHLITATGQRVTLRCSPRSGDLSVYWYQQSLDQGLQFLIQYYNGEERAKGNILERFSAQQFPDLHSELNLSSLELGDSALYFCASSVDRGSYNEQFFGPGTRLTVL.

The chain links TRBV28 to TRBJ2-1; TRBD2 is a possible D gene (5 bases). The germline V gene has CDR1 MDHEN and CDR2 SYDVKM. V was clipped by 10 bases and J by 8 bases, with 24 bases between them. The CDR3 totals 15 residues. The CDR3 region is CATKPPGSGTYEQFF. CDR3 coding DNA: TGTGCCACCAAACCCCCGGGGAGTGGTACCTATGAGCAGTTCTTC. Together with reference TRBV28 and TRBJ2-1, the CDR3 gives the full variable domain: DVKVTQSSRYLVKRTGEKVFLECVQDMDHENMFWYRQDPGLGLRLIYFSYDVKMKEKGDIPEGYSVSREKKERFSLILESASTNQTSMYLCATKPPGSGTYEQFFGPGTRLTVL.

This clone was detected only once. The V and J genes are TRBV6-5 and TRBJ1-1, with TRBD1 as a possible D gene (5 bases). The germline V gene has CDR1 MNHEY and CDR2 SVGAGI. The V end was cut by 2 bases, the J end by 5 bases, with 9 bases between. The CDR3 consists of 13 residues. CDR3 DNA sequence: TGTGCCAGCAGTTACGGGGGGGTGACTGAAGCTTTCTTT. Translating gives CASSYGGVTEAFF.

Comments on this clone: Different DNA sequences within this sample yield the same CDR3. This chain connects TRBV5-1 to TRBJ2-5, with 8 nucleotides matching TRBD1. Germline CDR1 and CDR2: SGHRS and YFSETQ. V dropped 3 bases and J dropped 5; count of bases not matched to a gene: 6. This CDR3 is built from 14 residues. This chain's CDR3 is CASSSGQGRETQYF. CDR3 DNA: TGCGCCAGCAGCTCCGGACAGGGCAGGGAGACCCAGTACTTC.

The count of this clone is one. The V call is TRBV28, the J call TRBJ1-2; TRBD1 is a possible D gene (5 bases). V lost 7 bases to trimming and J lost 6 bases, with 12 bases between them. The germline CDR1 and CDR2 sequences are MDHEN and SYDVKM. The CDR3 spans 12 residues. The CDR3 spells CASTQGRDGYTF. The DNA of the CDR3 is TGTGCCAGCACTCAGGGTCGGGATGGCTACACCTTC.

The chain recombines TRBV19 with TRBJ2-2, with 7 bases lining up with TRBD1. The V and J ends lost 5 bases and 5 bases, in that order; junction bases with no gene match: 8. The CDR3 covers 15 residues. In germline, CDR1 is LNHDA, CDR2 SQIVND (reference sequence). The CDR3: CASSYRDSYTGELFF. The DNA for the CDR3 is TGTGCCAGTAGTTACCGGGACAGTTATACCGGGGAGCTGTTTTTT.

The rearrangement uses TRBV2 and TRBJ1-5; 7 bases line up with TRBD1. After removal of 5 bases from V and 4 bases from J, the junction contained 5 bases not matched to a gene. Per germline, CDR1 SNHLY and CDR2 FYNNEI. This CDR3 contains 14 residues. The DNA of the CDR3 is TGTGCCAGCAGTTTGGGACAGAAAAATCAGCCCCAGCATTTT. It codes for CASSLGQKNQPQHF.

The gene calls are TRBV6-6 and TRBJ1-1; a possible D gene is TRBD1 (5 bases). The V end was cut by 6 bases, the J end by 4 bases, with 12 bases between. The CDR3 is 13 amino acids. Germline CDR1 is MNHNY and CDR2 is SVGAGI (reference sequence). The CDR3 reads CASSPGLATEAFF. The CDR3 DNA reads as TGTGCCAGCAGCCCAGGGTTAGCCACTGAAGCTTTCTTT.

This chain uses TRBV6-5 with TRBJ1-2; 9 nucleotides align to TRBD1. The germline CDR1 and CDR2 sequences are MNHEY and SVGAGI. This CDR3 region has 14 residues. V lost 5 bases and J lost 7; bases outside the gene matches: 8. CDR3 nucleotides: TGTGCCAGCAGTCAAAGGACAGGGGATGGTGGCTACACCTTC. It yields the protein CASSQRTGDGGYTF.

The rearrangement joins TRBV5-1 to TRBJ2-5; 10 bases fit TRBD2. The germline gives CDR1 SGHRS, CDR2 YFSETQ. V lost 2 bases, J lost 4 bases, and 2 bases stayed unmatched. The CDR3 is 14 residues long. The CDR3 bases are TGCGCCAGCAGCTTCAGCGGGGGGGCAGAGACCCAGTACTTC. Its protein product is CASSFSGGAETQYF.

This sequence joins TRBV24-1 and TRBJ2-3, with a tentative D call TRBD2 (6 bases). Trimming pared 1 base from V and 0 bases from J, leaving 10 bases between. The germline CDR1 and CDR2 sequences are KGHDR and SFDVKD. The CDR3 is 16 residues long. For the CDR3, the DNA is TGTGCCACCAGTGATTTCGGGGGTTCTAGCACAGATACGCAGTATTTT. Amino acid sequence: CATSDFGGSSTDTQYF.

The chain employs TRBV14 and TRBJ2-3; D is possibly TRBD1 (6 bases). This CDR3 contains 14 residues. The ends were cut back, 2 bases at V and 7 bases at J, with 13 bases in the middle. CDR1 is SGHDN and CDR2 is FVKESK in the germline V gene. CDR3 sequence: CASSQYRAGYTQYF. CDR3 DNA sequence: TGTGCCAGCAGCCAATACAGGGCTGGGTATACGCAGTATTTT.

V and J are TRBV24-1 and TRBJ2-1; 7 bases align to TRBD2. CDR1 KGHDR and CDR2 SFDVKD come from the germline V gene. The V segment lost 1 base and the J segment 7 bases; nucleotides outside the gene matches: 0. This CDR3 region has 13 residues. The CDR3 reads CATSDLAGNEQFF. The CDR3 DNA sequence: TGTGCCACCAGTGATTTAGCGGGGAATGAGCAGTTCTTC.

V usage is TRBV2 and J usage is TRBJ2-1, with TRBD1 matching 9 bases. Germline V gives CDR1 SNHLY, CDR2 FYNNEI. The CDR3 sequence is 14 residues long. V gave up 7 bases and J gave up 5 bases; unmatched junction bases: 6. DNA for the CDR3: TGTGCCAGCAACTCCGGGACAGGGAACAATGAGCAGTTCTTC. Its protein product is CASNSGTGNNEQFF. The full variable domain, completed using reference TRBV2 and TRBJ2-1, is EPEVTQTPSHQVTQMGQEVILRCVPISNHLYFYWYRQILGQKVEFLVSFYNNEISEKSEIFDDQFSVERPDGSNFTLKIRSTKLEDSAMYFCASNSGTGNNEQFFGPGTRLTVL.